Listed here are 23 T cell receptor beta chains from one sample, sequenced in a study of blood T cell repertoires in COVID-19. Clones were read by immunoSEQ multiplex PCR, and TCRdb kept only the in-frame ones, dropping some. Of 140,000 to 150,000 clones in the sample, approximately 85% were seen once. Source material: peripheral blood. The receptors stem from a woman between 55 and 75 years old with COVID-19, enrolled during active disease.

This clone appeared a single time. In DNA form, the CDR3 reads TGTGCCAGCAGCCAAGATGGCGGGGCGGGGGCCAACGTCCTGACTTTC. Protein: CASSQDGGAGANVLTF. V is TRBV4-2 and J is TRBJ2-6; tentatively, D is TRBD2 (6 bases). This CDR3 is built from 16 residues. In germline, CDR1 is LGHNA, CDR2 YNFKEQ. V lost 0 bases to trimming and J lost 4 bases, with 10 bases between them.

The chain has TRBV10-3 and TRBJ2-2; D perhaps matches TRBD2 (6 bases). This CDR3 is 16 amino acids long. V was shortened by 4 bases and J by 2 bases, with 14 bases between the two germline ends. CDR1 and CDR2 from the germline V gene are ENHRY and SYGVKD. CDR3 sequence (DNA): TGTGCCATCAGTGTTAACCGGGACTCTAACACCGGGGAGCTGTTTTTT. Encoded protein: CAISVNRDSNTGELFF.

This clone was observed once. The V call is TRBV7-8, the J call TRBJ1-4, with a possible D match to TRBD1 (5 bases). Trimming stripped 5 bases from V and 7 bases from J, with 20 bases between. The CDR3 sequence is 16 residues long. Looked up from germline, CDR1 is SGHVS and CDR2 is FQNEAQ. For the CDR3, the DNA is TGTGCCAGCAGCAATCCTATCGGGGGGGGAAGTGAAAAACTGTTTTTT. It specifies CASSNPIGGGSEKLFF.

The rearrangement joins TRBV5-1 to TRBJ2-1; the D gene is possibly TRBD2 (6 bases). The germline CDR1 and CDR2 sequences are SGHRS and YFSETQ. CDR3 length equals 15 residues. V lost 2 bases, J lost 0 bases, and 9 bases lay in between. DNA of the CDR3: TGCGCCAGCAGCTTAGGCGGGGTCTCCTACAATGAGCAGTTCTTC. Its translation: CASSLGGVSYNEQFF.

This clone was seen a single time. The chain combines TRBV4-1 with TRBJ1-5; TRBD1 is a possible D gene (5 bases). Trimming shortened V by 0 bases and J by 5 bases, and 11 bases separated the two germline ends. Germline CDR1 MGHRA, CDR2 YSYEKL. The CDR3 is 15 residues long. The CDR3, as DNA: TGCGCCAGCAGCCAAGATGAGGACACTTATCAGCCCCAGCATTTT. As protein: CASSQDEDTYQPQHF.

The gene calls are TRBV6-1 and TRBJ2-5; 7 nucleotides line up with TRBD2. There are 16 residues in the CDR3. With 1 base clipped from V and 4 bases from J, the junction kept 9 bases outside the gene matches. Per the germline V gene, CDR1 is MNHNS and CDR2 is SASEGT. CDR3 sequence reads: CASSEEWAGDGETQYF. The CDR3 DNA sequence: TGTGCCAGCAGTGAAGAATGGGCGGGGGATGGAGAGACCCAGTACTTC.

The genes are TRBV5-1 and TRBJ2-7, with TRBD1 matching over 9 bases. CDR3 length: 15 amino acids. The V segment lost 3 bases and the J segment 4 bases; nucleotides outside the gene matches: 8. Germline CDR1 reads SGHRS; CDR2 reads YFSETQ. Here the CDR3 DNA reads TGCGCCAGCAGCTGGGGACAGGGCTTGAATTACGAGCAGTACTTC. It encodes CASSWGQGLNYEQYF.

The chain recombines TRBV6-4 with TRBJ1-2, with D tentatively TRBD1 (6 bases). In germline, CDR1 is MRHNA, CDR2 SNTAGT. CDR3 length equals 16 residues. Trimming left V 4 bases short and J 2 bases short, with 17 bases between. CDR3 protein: CASSVHPGASNYGYTF. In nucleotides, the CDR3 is TGTGCCAGCAGTGTACATCCAGGGGCCTCCAACTATGGCTACACCTTC.

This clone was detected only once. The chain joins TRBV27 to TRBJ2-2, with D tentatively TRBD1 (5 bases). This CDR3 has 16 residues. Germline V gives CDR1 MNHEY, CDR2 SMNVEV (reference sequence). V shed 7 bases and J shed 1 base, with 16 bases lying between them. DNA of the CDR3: TGTGCCAGCACCAAGGGATGGCAGGGGAACACCGGGGAGCTGTTTTTT. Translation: CASTKGWQGNTGELFF.

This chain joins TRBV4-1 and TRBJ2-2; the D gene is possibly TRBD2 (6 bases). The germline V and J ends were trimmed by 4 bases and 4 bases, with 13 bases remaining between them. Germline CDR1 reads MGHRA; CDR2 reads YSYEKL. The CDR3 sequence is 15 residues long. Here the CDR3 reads CASSPTEGTTGELFF. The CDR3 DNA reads TGCGCCAGCAGCCCAACGGAGGGGACCACCGGGGAGCTGTTTTTT.

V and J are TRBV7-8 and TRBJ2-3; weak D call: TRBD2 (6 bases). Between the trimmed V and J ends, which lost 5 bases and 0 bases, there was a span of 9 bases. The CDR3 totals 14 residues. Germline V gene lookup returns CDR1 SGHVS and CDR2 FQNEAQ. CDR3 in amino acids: CASSIGTSTDTQYF. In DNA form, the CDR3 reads TGTGCCAGCAGCATCGGGACTAGCACAGATACGCAGTATTTT.

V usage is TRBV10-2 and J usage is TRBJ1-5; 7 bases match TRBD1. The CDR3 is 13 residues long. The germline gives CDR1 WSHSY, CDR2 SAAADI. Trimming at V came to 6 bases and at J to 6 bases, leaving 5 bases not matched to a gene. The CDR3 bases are TGCGCCAGCAGACAGGGGAGCGGTCAGCCCCAGCATTTT. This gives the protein CASRQGSGQPQHF.

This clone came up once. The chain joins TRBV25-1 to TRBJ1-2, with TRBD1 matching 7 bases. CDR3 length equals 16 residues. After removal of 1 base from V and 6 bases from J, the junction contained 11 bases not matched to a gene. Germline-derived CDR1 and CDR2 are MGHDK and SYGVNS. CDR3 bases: TGTGCCAGCAGTGAATTCGACAGGGTGACCTTAGATGGCTACACCTTC. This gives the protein CASSEFDRVTLDGYTF.

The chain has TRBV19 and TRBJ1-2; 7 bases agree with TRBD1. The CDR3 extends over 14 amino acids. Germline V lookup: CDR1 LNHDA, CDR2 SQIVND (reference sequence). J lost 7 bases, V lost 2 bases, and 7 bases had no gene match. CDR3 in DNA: TGTGCCAGTAGTATACCACAGGGGACCGGTGGCTACACCTTC. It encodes CASSIPQGTGGYTF.

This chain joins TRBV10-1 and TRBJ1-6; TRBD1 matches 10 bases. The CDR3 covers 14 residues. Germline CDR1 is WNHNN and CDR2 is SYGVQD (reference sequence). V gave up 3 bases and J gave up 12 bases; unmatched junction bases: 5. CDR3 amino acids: CASSEGTGDQPLHF. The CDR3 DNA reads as TGCGCCAGCAGTGAAGGGACAGGGGACCAACCCCTCCACTTT.

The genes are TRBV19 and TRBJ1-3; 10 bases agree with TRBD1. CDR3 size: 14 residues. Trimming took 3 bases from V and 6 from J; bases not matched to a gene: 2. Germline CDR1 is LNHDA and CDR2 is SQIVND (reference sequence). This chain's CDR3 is CASSMDRGVNTIYF. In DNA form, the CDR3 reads TGTGCCAGTAGTATGGACAGGGGGGTAAACACCATATATTTT.

CDR3 sequence: CASSLEASRGTQYF. CDR3 nucleotides: TGTGCCAGCAGCTTAGAGGCTAGCCGGGGTACGCAGTATTTT. The rearrangement uses TRBV7-2 and TRBJ2-3; tentative D call: TRBD2 (5 bases). The CDR3 is 14 residues long. V lost 1 base, J lost 8 bases, and 13 bases lay in between. Germline loops: CDR1 SGHTA, CDR2 FQGNSA.

The CDR3 DNA follows: TGTGCCAGCAGCTTCGGGACAGACCCCAATCAGCCCCAGCATTTT. It codes for CASSFGTDPNQPQHF. The genes are TRBV7-2 and TRBJ1-5; 7 bases match TRBD1. This CDR3 has 15 residues. Germline V gives CDR1 SGHTA, CDR2 FQGNSA. With 3 bases clipped from V and 3 bases from J, the junction kept 5 bases outside the gene matches.

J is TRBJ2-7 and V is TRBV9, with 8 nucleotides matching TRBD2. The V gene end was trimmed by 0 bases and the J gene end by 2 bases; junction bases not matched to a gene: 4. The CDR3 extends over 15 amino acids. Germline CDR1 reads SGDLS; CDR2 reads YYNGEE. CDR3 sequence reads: CASSVASGGPYEQYF. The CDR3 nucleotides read TGTGCCAGCAGCGTAGCCAGCGGGGGCCCCTACGAGCAGTACTTC.

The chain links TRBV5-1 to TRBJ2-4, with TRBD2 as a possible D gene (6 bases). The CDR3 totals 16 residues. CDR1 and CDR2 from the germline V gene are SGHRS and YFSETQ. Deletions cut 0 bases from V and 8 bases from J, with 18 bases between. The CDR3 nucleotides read TGCGCCAGCAGCTTGGAGAATAGGAGGGAGTCGGACATTCAGTACTTC. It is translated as CASSLENRRESDIQYF.

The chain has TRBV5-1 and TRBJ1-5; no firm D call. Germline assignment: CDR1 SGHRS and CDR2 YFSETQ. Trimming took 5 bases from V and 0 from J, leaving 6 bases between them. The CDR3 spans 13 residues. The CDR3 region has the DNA TGCGCCAGCAGTTCCTCTAGCAATCAGCCCCAGCATTTT. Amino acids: CASSSSSNQPQHF.

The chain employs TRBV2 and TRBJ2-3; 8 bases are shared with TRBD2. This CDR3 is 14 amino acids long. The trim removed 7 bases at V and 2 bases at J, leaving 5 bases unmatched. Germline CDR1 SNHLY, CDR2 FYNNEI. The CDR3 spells CASNWRGDTDTQYF. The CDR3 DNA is TGTGCCAGCAATTGGCGGGGGGACACAGATACGCAGTATTTT.

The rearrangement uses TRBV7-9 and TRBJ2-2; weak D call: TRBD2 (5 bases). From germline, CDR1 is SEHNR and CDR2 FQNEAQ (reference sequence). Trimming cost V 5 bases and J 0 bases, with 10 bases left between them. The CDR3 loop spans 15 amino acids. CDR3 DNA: TGTGCCAGCAGCGTCGGGATAACGAACACCGGGGAGCTGTTTTTT. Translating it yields CASSVGITNTGELFF.